The next 14 T cell receptor beta chains were all read from a single sample in a study of T cell repertoires in cytomegalovirus infection. These TCRs are of unknown antigen specificity. TCRdb independently ran MiXCR on the reads; one entry per CDR3 protein. Here the sample spans 900,000 to 950,000 distinct CDR3 sequences, around 32% being singletons. Sequences were derived from cultured CD8+ T cells from PBMCs, sampled from culture after CMV antigen stimulation. These receptor sequences come from a human donor in good health (CMV status not recorded). Some clones in this sample may be carry-over from other donors' samples.

There are a few counts of this clonotype. V and J are TRBV27 and TRBJ2-5, with a weak D call TRBD2 (7 bases). The CDR3 length is 15 residues. Germline V gene sequence: CDR1 MNHEY, CDR2 SMNVEV (reference sequence). V lost 5 bases and J lost 7, with 20 bases in between. As DNA, the CDR3 is TGTGCCAGCAGTACCTTGGGGGGGGCCTCGAGGACCCAGTACTTC. This gives the protein CASSTLGGASRTQYF.

This chain joins TRBV20-1 and TRBJ1-2, with a tentative D call TRBD1 (5 bases). The germline gives CDR1 DFQATT, CDR2 SNEGSKA (reference sequence). This CDR3 has 12 amino acids. V was cut by 3 bases and J by 8 bases, with 13 bases left in between. The DNA of the CDR3 is TGCAGTGCTAGCCAGGGTTTTCTGGGCTACACCTTC. It is translated as CSASQGFLGYTF.

V and J are TRBV29-1 and TRBJ1-2; TRBD1 aligns across 7 bases. The CDR3 totals 15 residues. V shed 0 bases, J shed 6 bases, and the junction held 10 bases outside the gene matches. In germline, CDR1 is SQVTM, CDR2 ANQGSEA. The CDR3 sequence is CSVEDPGQAGNGYTF. CDR3 bases: TGCAGCGTTGAAGATCCTGGACAGGCCGGGAATGGCTACACCTTC.

The rearrangement joins TRBV27 to TRBJ2-3; TRBD1 agrees at 7 bases. This CDR3 has 13 amino acids. Germline assignment: CDR1 MNHEY and CDR2 SMNVEV (reference sequence). The ends lost 10 bases at V and 2 bases at J; junction bases unmatched: 6. CDR3 protein: CAISGGLTDTQYF. In nucleotides, the CDR3 is TGTGCCATTTCAGGGGGTCTCACAGATACGCAGTATTTT.

This chain joins TRBV5-6 and TRBJ1-2, with a weak D call TRBD1 (6 bases). The V end was cut by 1 base, the J end by 3 bases, with 13 bases between. The length of the CDR3 is 15 residues. CDR1 is SGHDT, CDR2 YYEEEE, per germline. The CDR3 sequence is CASSLLTGADYGYTF. The CDR3 DNA sequence: TGTGCCAGCAGCTTGCTGACAGGCGCGGACTATGGCTACACCTTC. The whole variable domain, remainder taken from reference TRBV5-6 and TRBJ1-2, is DAGVTQSPTHLIKTRGQQVTLRCSPKSGHDTVSWYQQALGQGPQFIFQYYEEEERQRGNFPDRFSGHQFPNYSSELNVNALLLGDSALYLCASSLLTGADYGYTFGSGTRLTVV.

The V call is TRBV5-5, the J call TRBJ1-1, with D perhaps TRBD1 (5 bases). Germline lookup yields CDR1 SGHKS and CDR2 YYEKEE (reference sequence). CDR3 length: 12 residues. V lost 0 bases and J 9 bases, leaving 9 bases between the germline ends. This CDR3 reads CASSLGQGQAFF. Written as DNA, the CDR3 is TGTGCCAGCAGCTTGGGGCAGGGACAAGCTTTCTTT.

This clonotype has more than one count but fewer than ten. The genes are TRBV6-1 and TRBJ1-5; D is perhaps TRBD1 (5 bases). V gave up 10 bases and J gave up 0 bases, with 19 bases separating them. CDR1 and CDR2 from the germline V gene are MNHNS and SASEGT. The CDR3 has 16 amino acids. CDR3 amino acids: CATYGRRGFSNQPQHF. DNA for the CDR3: TGTGCCACCTATGGAAGGCGGGGCTTTAGCAATCAGCCCCAGCATTTT.

The sample holds a few counts of this clonotype. This rearrangement joins TRBV13 to TRBJ2-2, with 9 positions matching TRBD2. Germline assignment: CDR1 PRHDT and CDR2 FYEKMQ (reference sequence). After removal of 5 bases from V and 0 bases from J, the junction contained 7 bases not matched to a gene. This CDR3 is 17 amino acids long. The CDR3 spells CASSLLAGPANTGELFF. DNA for the CDR3: TGTGCCAGCAGCCTCCTAGCGGGGCCCGCGAACACCGGGGAGCTGTTTTTT.

This clonotype was seen more than once but under ten times. The chain joins TRBV27 to TRBJ1-5; D gene uncertain. In germline, CDR1 is MNHEY, CDR2 SMNVEV (reference sequence). CDR3 length equals 14 residues. Trimming removed 6 bases at V and 7 bases at J, with 16 bases between. In DNA, the CDR3 is TGTGCCAGCAGCCCCGGCGGGAATTGGCAGCCCCAGCATTTT. Protein: CASSPGGNWQPQHF.

The chain links TRBV19 to TRBJ1-1; D call uncertain. The CDR3 sequence is 13 residues long. Germline V gene data show CDR1 as LNHDA and CDR2 as SQIVND (reference sequence). Trimming left V 4 bases short and J 5 bases short, with 11 bases between. CDR3 coding DNA: TGTGCCAGTAGTAGAGACGGGTGGACTGAAGCTTTCTTT. This gives the protein CASSRDGWTEAFF. Based on the CDR3 plus reference TRBV19 and TRBJ1-1, the full variable domain is DGGITQSPKYLFRKEGQNVTLSCEQNLNHDAMYWYRQDPGQGLRLIYYSQIVNDFQKGDIAEGYSVSREKKESFPLTVTSAQKNPTAFYLCASSRDGWTEAFFGQGTRLTVV.

This clonotype has just a few counts. This sequence joins TRBV5-6 and TRBJ1-1; 10 nucleotides agree with TRBD1. Germline CDR1 and CDR2: SGHDT and YYEEEE. V was pared by 2 bases and J by 5 bases, with 9 bases of the junction left unmatched. The CDR3 runs to 16 residues. The CDR3 bases are TGTGCCAGCAGCTTCGGGACAGGGGCTCCCGGGACTGAAGCTTTCTTT. It encodes CASSFGTGAPGTEAFF.

Ten or more counts support this clonotype. The chain combines TRBV12-3 or TRBV12-4 with TRBJ1-5; no clear D gene. The length of the CDR3 is 14 residues. The V and J ends lost 2 bases and 8 bases respectively, with 13 bases between them. The CDR3 is CASSLSPGSKPQHF. The CDR3 nucleotides read TGTGCCAGCAGTTTAAGCCCAGGCTCGAAGCCCCAGCATTTT.

This clonotype showed up just a few times. This chain joins TRBV6-1 and TRBJ2-1; D may be TRBD1 or TRBD2 (5 bases each). The V gene's germline CDR1 is MNHNS and CDR2 SASEGT. The CDR3 is 13 amino acids. V lost 6 bases, J lost 5 bases, and 11 bases lay in between. The CDR3 reads CASRSGPHNEQFF. DNA for the CDR3: TGTGCCAGCAGGTCGGGACCACACAATGAGCAGTTCTTC.

The chain has TRBV5-6 and TRBJ2-7; D gene uncertain. CDR1 and CDR2 (germline): SGHDT, YYEEEE. Trimming took off 4 bases at V and 0 bases at J, with 17 bases between the two ends. The length of the CDR3 is 16 residues. The CDR3 DNA reads as TGTGCCAGCAGCCAAAGGGTAGGTCGACACTCCTACGAGCAGTACGTC. This gives the protein CASSQRVGRHSYEQYV.